The rows below give T cell receptor beta chains drawn from one sample of a study of T cells in Graves' hyperthyroidism and ophthalmopathy. TCRdb fed the multiplex PCR reads into MiXCR, producing one record per CDR3 protein. The table lists about 640,000 distinct CDR3 sequences, roughly 20% of them singletons. The sample consisted of blood. All receptors come from a man younger than 45 with Graves' ophthalmopathy. Each CDR3 is given with its conserved first and last residue. The D gene is left open where the match is weak. Expanded clones are given a class, and other clones once, few, many or no size at all.

TRBJ2-3 - TRBV28 TRBD2 CASSLSILAGDSPDTQYF TGTGCCAGCAGTTTATCAATCCTAGCGGGTGACTCACCTGATACGCAGTATTTT
TRBJ2-5 many TRBV30 TRBD1 CAWSPGQGAETQYF TGTGCCTGGAGTCCGGGACAGGGAGCAGAGACCCAGTACTTC
TRBJ2-4 few TRBV11-2 - CASSPGVRAENIQYF TGTGCCAGCAGCCCGGGGGTGCGGGCCGAAAACATTCAGTACTTC
TRBJ1-5 - TRBV25-1 - CASSELSSRLGCSGNQPQHF TGTGCCAGCAGTGAATTAAGCTCGAGGTTGGGGTGTAGTGGCAATCAGCCCCAGCATTTT
TRBJ2-2 few TRBV6-1 - CASSENRAGTGELFF TGTGCCAGCAGTGAGAACAGGGCTGGCACCGGGGAGCTGTTTTTT
TRBJ2-1 - TRBV20-1 TRBD2 CSAMGFLRRENFAPQFF TGCAGTGCTATGGGGTTCCTGAGGCGGGAGAATTTTGCCCCCCAGTTCTTC
TRBJ2-7 many TRBV2 - CASSEGGPPTTYEQYF TGTGCCAGCAGTGAGGGGGGTCCACCCACAACCTACGAGCAGTACTTC
TRBJ2-1 - TRBV2 TRBD2 CASSEAGEAYNEQFF TGTGCCAGCAGTGAGGCGGGAGAGGCCTACAATGAGCAGTTCTTC
TRBJ2-7 few TRBV3-1 - CASSQDARGEQYF TGTGCCAGCAGCCAAGATGCAAGGGGGGAGCAGTACTTC
TRBJ2-3 - TRBV6-5 TRBD2 CASSYTGGGTDTQYF TGTGCCAGCAGTTATACGGGAGGGGGCACAGATACGCAGTATTTT
TRBJ2-2 many TRBV5-1 TRBD1 CASSSGTGRSGELFF TGCGCCAGCAGCTCGGGGACAGGGCGCTCCGGGGAGCTGTTTTTT
TRBJ1-2 - TRBV6-2/TRBV6-3 TRBD1 CASSYDPGTGDYGYTF TGTGCCAGCAGTTACGATCCCGGGACAGGAGACTATGGCTACACCTTC
TRBJ2-1 - TRBV10-3 - CAISENWSGQINEQFF TGTGCCATCAGTGAGAATTGGTCGGGCCAAATCAATGAGCAGTTCTTC
TRBJ2-3 - TRBV6-1 - CASGMTTDTQYF TGTGCCAGCGGGATGACTACAGATACGCAGTATTTT
TRBJ2-7 - TRBV7-2 - CASSFGGRLDYYEQYF TGTGCCAGCAGCTTTGGTGGGCGGCTTGACTACTACGAGCAGTACTTC
TRBJ2-5 - TRBV20-1 - CSVSVPGETQYF TGCAGTGTCTCCGTCCCTGGGGAGACCCAGTACTTC
TRBJ1-1 - TRBV2 - CASIVYTEAFF TGTGCCAGCATTGTTTACACTGAAGCTTTCTTT
TRBJ1-1 few TRBV9 - CASSGPPEDTEAFF TGTGCCAGCAGCGGCCCCCCGGAAGACACTGAAGCTTTCTTT
TRBJ2-7 many TRBV20-1 TRBD2 CSARSPTSGNSYEQYF TGCAGTGCTAGATCTCCGACTAGCGGGAACTCCTACGAGCAGTACTTC
TRBJ2-7 - TRBV30 TRBD2 CAGLASYEQYF TGTGCCGGACTAGCTTCCTACGAGCAGTACTTC